This paragraph covers one T cell receptor beta chain sequence. Its target is not known. This sample was taken from a study of chemoradiotherapy in HPV16-positive cancers. Whole-study results and caveats: HPV-responsive T-cell expansion during chemoradiotherapy was linked to improved recurrence-free survival in HPV16-positive patients.

The CDR3 totals 14 residues. With 6 bases removed from V and 1 base from J, the gap between germline ends came to 13 bases. Germline CDR1 is SGHDT and CDR2 is YYEEEE. The method was immunoSEQ multiplex PCR; TCRdb's version includes in-frame clones alone and lacks a portion of them. The sample has about 7,900 clones; around 80% are singletons. Repeated repertoire sampling spanned the course of chemoradiotherapy. V gene TRBV5-6 combines with J gene TRBJ2-5, with TRBD2 as a possible D gene (6 bases). Sampling was carried out from a patient who underwent chemoradiotherapy. This sequence originates from a human donor with HPV-associated anogenital cancer. The CDR3 nucleotides read TGTGCCAGCATCAAAGGGACTCTCCAAGAGACCCAGTACTTC. The encoded protein is CASIKGTLQETQYF.